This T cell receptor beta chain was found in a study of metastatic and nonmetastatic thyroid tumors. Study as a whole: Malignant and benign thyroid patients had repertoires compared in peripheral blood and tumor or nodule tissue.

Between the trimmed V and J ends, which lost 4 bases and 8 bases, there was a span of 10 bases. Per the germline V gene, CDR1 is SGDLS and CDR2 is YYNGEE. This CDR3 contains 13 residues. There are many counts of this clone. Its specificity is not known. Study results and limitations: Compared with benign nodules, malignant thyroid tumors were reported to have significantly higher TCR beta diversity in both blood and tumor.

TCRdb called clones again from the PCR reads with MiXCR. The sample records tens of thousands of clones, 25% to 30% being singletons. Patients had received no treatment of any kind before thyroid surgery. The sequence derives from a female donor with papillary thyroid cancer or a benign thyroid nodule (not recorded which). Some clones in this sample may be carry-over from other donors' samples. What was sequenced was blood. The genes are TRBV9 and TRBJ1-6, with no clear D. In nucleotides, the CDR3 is TGTGCCAGCAGCCCCGCCACCGATTCACCCCTCCACTTT. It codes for CASSPATDSPLHF.